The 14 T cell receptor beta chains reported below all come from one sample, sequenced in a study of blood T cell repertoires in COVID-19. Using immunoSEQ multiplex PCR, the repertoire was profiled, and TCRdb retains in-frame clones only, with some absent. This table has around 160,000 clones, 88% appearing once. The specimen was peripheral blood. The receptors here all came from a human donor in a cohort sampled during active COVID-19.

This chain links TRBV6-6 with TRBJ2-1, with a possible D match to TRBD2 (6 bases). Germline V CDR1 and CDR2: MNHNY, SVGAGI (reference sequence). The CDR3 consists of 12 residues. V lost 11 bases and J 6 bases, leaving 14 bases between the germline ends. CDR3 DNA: TGTGCCGGGCGGGACCCTCCCAATGAGCAGTTCTTC. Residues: CAGRDPPNEQFF.

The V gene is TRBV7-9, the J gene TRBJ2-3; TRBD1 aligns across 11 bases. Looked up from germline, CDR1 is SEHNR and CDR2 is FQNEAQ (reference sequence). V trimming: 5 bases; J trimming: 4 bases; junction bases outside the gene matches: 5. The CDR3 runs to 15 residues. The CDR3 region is CASSPGQGDADTQYF. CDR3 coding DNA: TGTGCCAGCAGCCCGGGACAGGGGGACGCAGATACGCAGTATTTT. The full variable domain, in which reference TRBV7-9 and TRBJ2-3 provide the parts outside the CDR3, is DTGVSQNPRHKITKRGQNVTFRCDPISEHNRLYWYRQTLGQGPEFLTYFQNEAQLEKSRLLSDRFSAERPKGSFSTLEIQRTEQGDSAMYLCASSPGQGDADTQYFGPGTRLTVL.

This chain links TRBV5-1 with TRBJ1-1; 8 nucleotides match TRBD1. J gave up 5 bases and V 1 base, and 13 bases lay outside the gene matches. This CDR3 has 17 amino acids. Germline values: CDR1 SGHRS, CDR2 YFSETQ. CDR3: CASSLRQGTYGATEAFF. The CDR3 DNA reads TGCGCCAGCAGCTTGAGACAGGGGACATACGGGGCAACTGAAGCTTTCTTT. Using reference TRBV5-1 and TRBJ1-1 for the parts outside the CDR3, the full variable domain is KAGVTQTPRYLIKTRGQQVTLSCSPISGHRSVSWYQQTPGQGLQFLFEYFSETQRNKGNFPGRFSGRQFSNSRSEMNVSTLELGDSALYLCASSLRQGTYGATEAFFGQGTRLTVV.

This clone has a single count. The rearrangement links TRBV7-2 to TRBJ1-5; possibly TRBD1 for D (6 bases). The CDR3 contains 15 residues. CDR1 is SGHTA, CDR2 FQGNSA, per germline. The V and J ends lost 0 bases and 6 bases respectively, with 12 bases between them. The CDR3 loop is CASSLAGGAAQPQHF. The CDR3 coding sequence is TGTGCCAGCAGCTTAGCAGGGGGGGCGGCTCAGCCCCAGCATTTT.

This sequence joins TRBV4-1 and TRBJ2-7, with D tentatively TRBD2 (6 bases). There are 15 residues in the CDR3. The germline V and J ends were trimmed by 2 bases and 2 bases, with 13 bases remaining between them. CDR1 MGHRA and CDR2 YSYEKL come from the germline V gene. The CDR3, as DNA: TGCGCCAGCAGCCAACCGGGACTTACCACCTACGAGCAGTACTTC. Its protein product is CASSQPGLTTYEQYF.

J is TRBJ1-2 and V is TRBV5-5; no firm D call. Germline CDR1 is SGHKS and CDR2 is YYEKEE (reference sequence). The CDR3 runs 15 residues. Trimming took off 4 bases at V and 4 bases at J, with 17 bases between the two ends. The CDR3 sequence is CASSVRIESSYGYTF. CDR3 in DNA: TGTGCCAGCAGCGTAAGAATAGAGAGTTCCTATGGCTACACCTTC.

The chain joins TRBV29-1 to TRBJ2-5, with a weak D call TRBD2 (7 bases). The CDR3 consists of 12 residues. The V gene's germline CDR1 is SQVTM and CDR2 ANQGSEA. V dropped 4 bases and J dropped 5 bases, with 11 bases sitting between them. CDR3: CSVAGGGETQYF. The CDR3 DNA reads TGCAGCGTTGCGGGGGGCGGCGAGACCCAGTACTTC. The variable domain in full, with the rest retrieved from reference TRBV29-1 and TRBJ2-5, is SAVISQKPSRDICQRGTSLTIQCQVDSQVTMMFWYRQQPGQSLTLIATANQGSEATYESGFVIDKFPISRPNLTFSTLTVSNMSPEDSSIYLCSVAGGGETQYFGPGTRLLVL.

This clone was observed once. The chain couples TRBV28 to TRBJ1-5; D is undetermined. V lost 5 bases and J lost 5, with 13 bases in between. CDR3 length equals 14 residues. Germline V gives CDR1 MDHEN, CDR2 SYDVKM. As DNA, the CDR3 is TGTGCCAGCAGTGGAGCGGCCTTCTATCAGCCCCAGCATTTT. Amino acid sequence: CASSGAAFYQPQHF. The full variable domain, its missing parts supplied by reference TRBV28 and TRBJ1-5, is DVKVTQSSRYLVKRTGEKVFLECVQDMDHENMFWYRQDPGLGLRLIYFSYDVKMKEKGDIPEGYSVSREKKERFSLILESASTNQTSMYLCASSGAAFYQPQHFGDGTRLSIL.

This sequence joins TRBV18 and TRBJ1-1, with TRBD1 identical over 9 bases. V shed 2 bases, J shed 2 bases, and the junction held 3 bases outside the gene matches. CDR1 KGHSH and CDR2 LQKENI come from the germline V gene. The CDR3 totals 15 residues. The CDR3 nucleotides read TGTGCCAGCTCACCAACGACAGGGGGAAACACTGAAGCTTTCTTT. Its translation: CASSPTTGGNTEAFF.

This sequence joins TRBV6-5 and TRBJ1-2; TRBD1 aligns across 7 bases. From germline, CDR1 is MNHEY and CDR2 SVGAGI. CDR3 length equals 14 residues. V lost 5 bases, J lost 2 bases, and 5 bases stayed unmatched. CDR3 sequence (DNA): TGTGCCAGCAGTAGACAGGGAGAGAACTATGGCTACACCTTC. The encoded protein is CASSRQGENYGYTF.

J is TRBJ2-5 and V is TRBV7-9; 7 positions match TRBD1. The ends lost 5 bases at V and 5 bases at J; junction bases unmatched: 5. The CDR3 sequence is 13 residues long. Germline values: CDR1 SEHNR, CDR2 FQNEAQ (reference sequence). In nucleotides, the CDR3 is TGTGCCAGCAGCCAGACAGGGTGGGAGACCCAGTACTTC. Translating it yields CASSQTGWETQYF.

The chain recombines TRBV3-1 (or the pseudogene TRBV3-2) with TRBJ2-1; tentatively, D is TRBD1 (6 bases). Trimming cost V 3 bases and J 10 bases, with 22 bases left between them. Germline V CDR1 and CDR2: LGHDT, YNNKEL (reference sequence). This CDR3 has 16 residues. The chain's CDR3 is CASSQRKRQALKEQFF. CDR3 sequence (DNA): TGTGCCAGCAGCCAGCGAAAACGACAGGCACTTAAGGAGCAGTTCTTC.

CDR3 nucleotide sequence: TGTGCCAGCAGCTTTGGCGGGAGTTCCTACGAGCAGTACTTC. The encoded protein is CASSFGGSSYEQYF. This chain connects TRBV7-9 to TRBJ2-7; 7 bases match TRBD2. With 3 bases clipped from V and 1 base from J, the junction kept 3 bases outside the gene matches. Germline CDR1 reads SEHNR; CDR2 reads FQNEAQ (reference sequence). The CDR3 sequence is 14 residues long.

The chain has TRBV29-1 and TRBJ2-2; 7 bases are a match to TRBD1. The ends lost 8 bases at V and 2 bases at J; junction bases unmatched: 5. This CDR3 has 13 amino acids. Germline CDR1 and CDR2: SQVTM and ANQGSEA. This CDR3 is CSTRDRNTGELFF. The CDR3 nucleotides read TGCAGCACCCGGGACAGAAACACCGGGGAGCTGTTTTTT.